The clone carrying this T cell receptor (beta chain) was observed a handful of times. These data come from a study of regulatory T cells in long-lasting Graves disease. Investigators prepared the TCR beta libraries by applying iRepertoire HTBI primers and Arm-PCR of CDR3 regions. TCRdb processed the multiplex PCR reads anew with MiXCR; each CDR3 protein has one entry. The sample holds 400,000 to 500,000 distinct CDR3 sequences, 20% to 25% seen once. The time point is: persistent/refractory GD, antithyroid drugs over 5 years with positive TRAb. PBMC-derived RNA was used for the TCR library. Germline V gives CDR1 DFQATT, CDR2 SNEGSKA (reference sequence). The length of the CDR3 is 17 residues. V shed 5 bases and J shed 4 bases, with 25 bases lying between them.

The sample here was peripheral blood mononuclear cells (PBMCs), taken when the disease was refractory, from a patient treated with antithyroid drugs. V usage is TRBV20-1 and J usage is TRBJ2-3; TRBD2 might be the D (6 bases). The clonotype originates from a female donor with Graves disease. CDR3 in amino acids: CSAGPLAFGGMPDTQYF. The CDR3 nucleotides are TGCAGTGCTGGACCACTAGCTTTTGGGGGAATGCCAGATACGCAGTATTTT.